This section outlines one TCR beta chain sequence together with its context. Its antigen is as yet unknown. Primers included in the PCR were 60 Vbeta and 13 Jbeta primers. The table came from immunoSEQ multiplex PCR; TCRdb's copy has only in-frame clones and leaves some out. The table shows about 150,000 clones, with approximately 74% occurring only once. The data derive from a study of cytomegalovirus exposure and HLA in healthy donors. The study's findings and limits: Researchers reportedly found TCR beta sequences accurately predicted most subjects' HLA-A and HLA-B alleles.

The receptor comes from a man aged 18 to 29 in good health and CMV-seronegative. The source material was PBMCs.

The CDR3, as DNA: TGTGCCAGCAGGGACAGCTCTGGGGCCAACGTCCTGACTTTC. Residues: CASRDSSGANVLTF. The J gene is TRBJ2-6, the V gene TRBV6-5, with TRBD1 as a possible D gene (6 bases). Germline V CDR1 and CDR2: MNHEY, SVGAGI. This CDR3 is 14 amino acids long. Between the trimmed V and J ends, which lost 6 bases and 0 bases, there was a span of 6 bases.